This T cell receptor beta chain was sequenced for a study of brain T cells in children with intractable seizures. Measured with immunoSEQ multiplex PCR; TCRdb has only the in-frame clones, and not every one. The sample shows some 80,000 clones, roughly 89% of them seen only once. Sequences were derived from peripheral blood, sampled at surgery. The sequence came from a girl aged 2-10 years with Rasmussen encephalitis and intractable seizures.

The CDR3 spells CASSLDSAVPPGYF. CDR3 in DNA: TGTGCCAGCAGCTTGGATTCGGCAGTCCCTCCGGGGTACTTC. The chain uses TRBV5-8 and TRBJ2-7; D is ambiguous. CDR3 size: 14 residues. CDR1 is SGHTS, CDR2 YDEGEE, per germline. V lost 0 bases and J 12 bases, leaving 19 bases between the germline ends.